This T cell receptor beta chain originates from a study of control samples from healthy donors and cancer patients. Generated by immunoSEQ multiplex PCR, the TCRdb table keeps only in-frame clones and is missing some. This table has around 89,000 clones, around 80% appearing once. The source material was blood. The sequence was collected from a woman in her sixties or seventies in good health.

DNA of the CDR3: TGTGCCAGCAGGCGGACAGGGGGTACGCAGTATTTT. Translating gives CASRRTGGTQYF. This sequence joins TRBV12-3 or TRBV12-4 and TRBJ2-3; 10 bases match TRBD1. The CDR3 extends over 12 amino acids. V was pared by 6 bases and J by 8 bases, with 2 bases of the junction left unmatched.